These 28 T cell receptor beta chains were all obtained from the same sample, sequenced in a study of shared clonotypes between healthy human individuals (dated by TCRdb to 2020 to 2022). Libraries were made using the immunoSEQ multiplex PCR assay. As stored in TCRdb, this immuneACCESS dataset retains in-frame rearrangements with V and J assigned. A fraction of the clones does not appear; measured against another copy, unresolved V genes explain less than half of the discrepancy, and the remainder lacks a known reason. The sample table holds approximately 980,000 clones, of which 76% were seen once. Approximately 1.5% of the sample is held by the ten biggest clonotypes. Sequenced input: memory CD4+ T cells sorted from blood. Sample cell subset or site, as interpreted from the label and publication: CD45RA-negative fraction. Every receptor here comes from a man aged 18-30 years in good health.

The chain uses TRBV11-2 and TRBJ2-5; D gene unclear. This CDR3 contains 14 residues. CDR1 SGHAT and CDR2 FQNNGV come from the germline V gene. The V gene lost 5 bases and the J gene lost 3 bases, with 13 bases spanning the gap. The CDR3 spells CASSPMTGKETQYF. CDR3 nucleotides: TGTGCCAGCAGCCCAATGACTGGGAAAGAGACCCAGTACTTC.

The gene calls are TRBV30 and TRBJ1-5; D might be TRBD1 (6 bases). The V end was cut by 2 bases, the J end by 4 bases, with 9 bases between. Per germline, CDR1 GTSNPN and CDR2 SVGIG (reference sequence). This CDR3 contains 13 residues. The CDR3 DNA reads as TGTGCCTGGAGTCCTGACAGGAATCAGCCCCAGCATTTT. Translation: CAWSPDRNQPQHF.

DNA of the CDR3: TGTGCCAGTAACCGGGTAAATTCACCCCTCCACTTT. This translates into CASNRVNSPLHF. The J gene is TRBJ1-6, the V gene TRBV19; D gene uncertain. Germline CDR1 LNHDA, CDR2 SQIVND (reference sequence). V shed 7 bases and J shed 7 bases, with 8 bases lying between them. CDR3 length: 12 residues.

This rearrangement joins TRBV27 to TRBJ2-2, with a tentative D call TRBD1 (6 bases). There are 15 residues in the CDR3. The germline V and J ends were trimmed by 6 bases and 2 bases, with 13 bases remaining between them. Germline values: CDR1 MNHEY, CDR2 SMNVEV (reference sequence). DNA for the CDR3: TGTGCCAGCAGACAGACAGGTGGAAACACCGGGGAGCTGTTTTTT. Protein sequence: CASRQTGGNTGELFF.

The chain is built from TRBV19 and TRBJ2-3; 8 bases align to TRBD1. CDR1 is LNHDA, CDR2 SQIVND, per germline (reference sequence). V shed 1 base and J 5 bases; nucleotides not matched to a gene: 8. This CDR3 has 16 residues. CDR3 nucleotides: TGTGCCAGTAGTATAGTTGCAGGGGGCGTTGGAGATACGCAGTATTTT. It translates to CASSIVAGGVGDTQYF.

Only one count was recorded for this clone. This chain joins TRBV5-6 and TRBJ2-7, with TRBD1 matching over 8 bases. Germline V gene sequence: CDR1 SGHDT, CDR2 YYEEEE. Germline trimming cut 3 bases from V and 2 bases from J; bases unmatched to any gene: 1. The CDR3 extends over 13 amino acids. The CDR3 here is CASSSGGPYEQYF. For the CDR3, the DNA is TGTGCCAGCAGCTCAGGGGGCCCCTACGAGCAGTACTTC. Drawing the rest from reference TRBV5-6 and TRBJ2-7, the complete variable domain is DAGVTQSPTHLIKTRGQQVTLRCSPKSGHDTVSWYQQALGQGPQFIFQYYEEEERQRGNFPDRFSGHQFPNYSSELNVNALLLGDSALYLCASSSGGPYEQYFGPGTRLTVT.

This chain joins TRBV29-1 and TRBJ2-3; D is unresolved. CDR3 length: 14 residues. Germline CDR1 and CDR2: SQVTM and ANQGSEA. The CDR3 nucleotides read TGCACCACAAAGCTTGGCCCCGGACCAGATACGCAGTATTTT. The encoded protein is CTTKLGPGPDTQYF.

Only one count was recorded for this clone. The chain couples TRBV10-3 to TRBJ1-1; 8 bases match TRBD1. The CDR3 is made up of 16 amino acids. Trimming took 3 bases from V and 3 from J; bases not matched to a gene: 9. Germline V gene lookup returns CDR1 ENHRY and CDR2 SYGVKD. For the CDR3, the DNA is TGTGCCATCAGTGAAAGGGCAGGGGGCGATGACACTGAAGCTTTCTTT. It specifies CAISERAGGDDTEAFF.

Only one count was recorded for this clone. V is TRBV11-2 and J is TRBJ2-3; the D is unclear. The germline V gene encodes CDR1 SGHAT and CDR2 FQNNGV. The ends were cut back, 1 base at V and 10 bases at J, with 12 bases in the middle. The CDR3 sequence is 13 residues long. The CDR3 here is CASSLVGLSAQYF. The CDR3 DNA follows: TGTGCCAGCAGCTTAGTTGGGCTATCCGCGCAGTATTTT. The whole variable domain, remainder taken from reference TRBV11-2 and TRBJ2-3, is EAGVAQSPRYKIIEKRQSVAFWCNPISGHATLYWYQQILGQGPKLLIQFQNNGVVDDSQLPKDRFSAERLKGVDSTLKIQPAKLEDSAVYLCASSLVGLSAQYFGPGTRLTVL.

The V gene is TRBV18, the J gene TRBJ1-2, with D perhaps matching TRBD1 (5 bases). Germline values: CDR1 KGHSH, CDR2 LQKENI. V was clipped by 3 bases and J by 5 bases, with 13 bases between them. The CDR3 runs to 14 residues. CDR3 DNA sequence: TGTGCCAGCTCACCTCCAGCGGAGGGGTATGGCTACACCTTC. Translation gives CASSPPAEGYGYTF. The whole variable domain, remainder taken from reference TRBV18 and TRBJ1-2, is NAGVMQNPRHLVRRRGQEARLRCSPMKGHSHVYWYRQLPEEGLKFMVYLQKENIIDESGMPKERFSAEFPKEGPSILRIQQVVRGDSAAYFCASSPPAEGYGYTFGSGTRLTVV.

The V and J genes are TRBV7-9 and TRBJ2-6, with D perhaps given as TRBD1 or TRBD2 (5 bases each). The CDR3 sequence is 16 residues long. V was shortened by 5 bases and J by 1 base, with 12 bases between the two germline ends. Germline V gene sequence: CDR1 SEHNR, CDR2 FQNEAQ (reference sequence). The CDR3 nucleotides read TGTGCCAGCAGCCCGATGGGGGATTCTGGGGCCAACGTCCTGACTTTC. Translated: CASSPMGDSGANVLTF.

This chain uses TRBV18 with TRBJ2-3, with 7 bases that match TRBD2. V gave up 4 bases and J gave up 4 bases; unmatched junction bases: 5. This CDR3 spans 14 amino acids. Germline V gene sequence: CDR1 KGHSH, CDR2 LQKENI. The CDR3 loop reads CASSLGAGSDTQYF. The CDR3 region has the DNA TGTGCCAGCTCACTGGGAGCGGGGTCAGATACGCAGTATTTT.

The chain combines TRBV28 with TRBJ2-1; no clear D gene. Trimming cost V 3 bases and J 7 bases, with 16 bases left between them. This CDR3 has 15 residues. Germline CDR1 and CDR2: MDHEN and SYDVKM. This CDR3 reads CASSFRGLRVNEQFF. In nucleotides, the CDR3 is TGTGCCAGCAGTTTCCGAGGTCTTAGGGTAAATGAGCAGTTCTTC.

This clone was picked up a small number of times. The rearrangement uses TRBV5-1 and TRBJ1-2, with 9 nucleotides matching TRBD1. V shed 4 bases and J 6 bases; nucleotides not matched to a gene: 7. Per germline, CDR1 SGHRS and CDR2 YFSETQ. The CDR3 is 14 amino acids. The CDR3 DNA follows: TGCGCCAGCAGCCCTACGGGACAGGGAGATGGCTACACCTTC. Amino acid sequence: CASSPTGQGDGYTF.

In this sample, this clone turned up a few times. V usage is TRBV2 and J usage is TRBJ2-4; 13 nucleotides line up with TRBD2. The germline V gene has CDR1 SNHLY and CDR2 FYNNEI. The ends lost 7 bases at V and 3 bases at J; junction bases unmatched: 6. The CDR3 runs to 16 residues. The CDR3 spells CASKGLAGWVKNIQYF. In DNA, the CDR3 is TGTGCCAGCAAGGGACTAGCGGGGTGGGTCAAAAACATTCAGTACTTC.

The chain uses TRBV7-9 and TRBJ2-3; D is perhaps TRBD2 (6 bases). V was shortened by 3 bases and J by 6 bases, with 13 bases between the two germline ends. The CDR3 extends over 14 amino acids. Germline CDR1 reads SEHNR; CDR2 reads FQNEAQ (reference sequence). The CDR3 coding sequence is TGTGCCAGCAGCTTGAGGAGGGTTGGGGATACGCAGTATTTT. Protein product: CASSLRRVGDTQYF.

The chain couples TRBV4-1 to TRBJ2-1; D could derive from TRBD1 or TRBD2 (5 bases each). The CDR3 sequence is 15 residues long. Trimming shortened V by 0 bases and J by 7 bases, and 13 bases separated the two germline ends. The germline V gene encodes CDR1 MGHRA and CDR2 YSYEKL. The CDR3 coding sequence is TGCGCCAGCAGCCAAGAAGGGACCCGCCGAAATGAGCAGTTCTTC. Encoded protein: CASSQEGTRRNEQFF.

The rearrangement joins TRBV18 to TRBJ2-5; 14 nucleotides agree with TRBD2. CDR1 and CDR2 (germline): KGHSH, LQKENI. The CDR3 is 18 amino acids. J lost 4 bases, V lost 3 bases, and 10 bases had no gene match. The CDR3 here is CASSPGLAGGTDRETQYF. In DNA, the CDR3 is TGTGCCAGCTCACCCGGACTAGCGGGGGGAACCGATCGAGAGACCCAGTACTTC.

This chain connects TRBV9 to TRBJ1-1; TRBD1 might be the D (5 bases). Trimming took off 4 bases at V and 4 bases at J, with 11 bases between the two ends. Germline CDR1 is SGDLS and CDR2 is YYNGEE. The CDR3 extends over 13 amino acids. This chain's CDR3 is CASSKSQGTEAFF. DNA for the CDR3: TGTGCCAGCAGCAAATCTCAGGGCACTGAAGCTTTCTTT.

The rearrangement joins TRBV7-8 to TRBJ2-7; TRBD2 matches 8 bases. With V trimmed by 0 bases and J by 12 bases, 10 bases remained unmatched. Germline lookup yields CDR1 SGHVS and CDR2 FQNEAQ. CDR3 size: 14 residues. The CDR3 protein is CASSLAGAAGGLYF. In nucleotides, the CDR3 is TGTGCCAGCAGCTTAGCGGGCGCTGCGGGGGGTTTGTACTTC.

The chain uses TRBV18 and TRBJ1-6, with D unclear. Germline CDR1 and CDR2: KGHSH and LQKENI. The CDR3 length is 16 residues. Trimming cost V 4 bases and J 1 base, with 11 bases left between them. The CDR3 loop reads CASSRDRPSYNSPLHF. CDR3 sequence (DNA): TGTGCCAGCTCACGCGATAGGCCGTCCTATAATTCACCCCTCCACTTT.

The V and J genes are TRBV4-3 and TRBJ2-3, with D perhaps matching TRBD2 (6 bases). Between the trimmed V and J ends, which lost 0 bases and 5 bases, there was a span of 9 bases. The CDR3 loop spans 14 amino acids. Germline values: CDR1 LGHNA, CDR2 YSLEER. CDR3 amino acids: CASSQEEGRDTQYF. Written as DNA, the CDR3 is TGCGCCAGCAGCCAAGAGGAGGGCCGAGATACGCAGTATTTT.

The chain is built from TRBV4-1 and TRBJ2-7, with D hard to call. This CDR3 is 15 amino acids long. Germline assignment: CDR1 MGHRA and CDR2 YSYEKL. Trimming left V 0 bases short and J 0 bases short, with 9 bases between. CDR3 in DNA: TGCGCCAGCAGCCAAGATCTGGCAGGCTCCTACGAGCAGTACTTC. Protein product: CASSQDLAGSYEQYF.

The chain's CDR3 is CASSEGGQNTDTQYF. The CDR3 DNA sequence: TGTGCCAGCAGTGAAGGGGGACAGAACACAGATACGCAGTATTTT. The gene calls are TRBV2 and TRBJ2-3, with 7 bases lining up with TRBD1. CDR1 SNHLY and CDR2 FYNNEI come from the germline V gene. The J segment lost 2 bases and the V segment lost 1 base, leaving 3 bases of the junction unmatched. The CDR3 spans 15 residues.

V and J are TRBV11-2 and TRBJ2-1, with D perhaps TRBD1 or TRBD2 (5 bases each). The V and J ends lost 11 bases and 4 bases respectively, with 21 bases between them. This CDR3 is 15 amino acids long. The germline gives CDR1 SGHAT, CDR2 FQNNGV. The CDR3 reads CARGYPYGIYNEQFF. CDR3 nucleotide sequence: TGTGCCCGGGGCTATCCGTATGGAATATACAATGAGCAGTTCTTC.

The CDR3 DNA is TGCGCCAGCAGCTTCGCGGGAGGCACAGATACGCAGTATTTT. Amino acid sequence: CASSFAGGTDTQYF. The V and J genes are TRBV5-1 and TRBJ2-3; 7 bases fit TRBD2. The length of the CDR3 is 14 residues. The V and J ends lost 2 bases and 1 base, in that order; junction bases with no gene match: 1. CDR1 is SGHRS, CDR2 YFSETQ, per germline.

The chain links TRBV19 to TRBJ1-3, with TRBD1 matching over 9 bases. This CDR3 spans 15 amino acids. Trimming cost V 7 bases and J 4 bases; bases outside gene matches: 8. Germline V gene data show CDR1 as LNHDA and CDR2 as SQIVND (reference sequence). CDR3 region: CASNPPGQGGNTIYF. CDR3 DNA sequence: TGTGCCAGTAATCCCCCGGGACAGGGAGGAAACACCATATATTTT.

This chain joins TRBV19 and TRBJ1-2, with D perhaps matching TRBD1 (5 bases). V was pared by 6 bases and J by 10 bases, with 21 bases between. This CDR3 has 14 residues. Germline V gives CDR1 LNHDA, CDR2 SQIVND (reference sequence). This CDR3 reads CASRGTRESSSYTF. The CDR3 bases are TGTGCCAGTAGGGGGACGAGAGAGTCGTCCTCCTACACCTTC.